This T cell receptor (beta chain) emerged from a study of OX40 agonist ivuxolimab in advanced cancers. CDR1 and CDR2 (germline): MDHEN, SYDVKM. This CDR3 region has 14 residues. Between the trimmed V and J ends, which lost 4 bases and 7 bases, there was a span of 13 bases. Only in-frame clones appear in the TCRdb table, and some are missing; sequencing was by immunoSEQ multiplex PCR. The data contain fewer than 75,000 clones, about 89% of them singletons. This sequence was found in an adult with an advanced solid tumor such as melanoma, head and neck, liver or kidney cancer. The sequenced sample was CD4+ or CD8+ T cells sorted from blood, obtained in a trial of the OX40 agonist ivuxolimab. This sequence joins TRBV28 and TRBJ1-4, with D maybe TRBD1 (6 bases). The CDR3 protein is CASSSGAGSEKLFF. CDR3 DNA: TGTGCCAGCAGTTCAGGGGCGGGTAGTGAAAAACTGTTTTTT.